The table lists the clone carrying this TCR beta chain with a count of one. Its specificity is unknown. Sequencing libraries made from TCR beta cDNA carried unique molecular identifiers. With about 0.95 to 11 million T cells as the source, a few hundred thousand cDNA molecules resulted. TCRdb redid the calling of the PCR reads with MiXCR, one entry per CDR3 protein. The sample lists hundreds of thousands of distinct CDR3 sequences, about 27% seen once, with roughly 0.54% in the top ten. This record belongs to a study of post-analysis software for immune sequencing data. Study-level information: Multiple sclerosis in the patients followed relapsing-remitting, secondary progressive and progressive-relapsing courses. Study-wide results and caveats: Under F measure analysis, samples from one preparation batch co-clustered strongly. In patients, about 5 TRBV segments were more frequent than in controls, with TRBV5-6, TRBV5-1 and TRBV20-1 among them. The study found significantly lower normalized Chao1 diversity in multiple sclerosis patients than in controls.

V lost 0 bases to trimming and J lost 4 bases; unmatched junction nucleotides: 2. The CDR3 spans 15 residues. The receptor comes from a girl aged 5 to 17 with multiple sclerosis. This chain uses TRBV12-3 or TRBV12-4 with TRBJ2-2; TRBD2 aligns across 7 bases. The sequencing input was blood. For the CDR3, the DNA is TGTGCCAGCAGTTTAGCGGGGGGGTTCACCGGGGAGCTGTTTTTT. Amino acids: CASSLAGGFTGELFF.